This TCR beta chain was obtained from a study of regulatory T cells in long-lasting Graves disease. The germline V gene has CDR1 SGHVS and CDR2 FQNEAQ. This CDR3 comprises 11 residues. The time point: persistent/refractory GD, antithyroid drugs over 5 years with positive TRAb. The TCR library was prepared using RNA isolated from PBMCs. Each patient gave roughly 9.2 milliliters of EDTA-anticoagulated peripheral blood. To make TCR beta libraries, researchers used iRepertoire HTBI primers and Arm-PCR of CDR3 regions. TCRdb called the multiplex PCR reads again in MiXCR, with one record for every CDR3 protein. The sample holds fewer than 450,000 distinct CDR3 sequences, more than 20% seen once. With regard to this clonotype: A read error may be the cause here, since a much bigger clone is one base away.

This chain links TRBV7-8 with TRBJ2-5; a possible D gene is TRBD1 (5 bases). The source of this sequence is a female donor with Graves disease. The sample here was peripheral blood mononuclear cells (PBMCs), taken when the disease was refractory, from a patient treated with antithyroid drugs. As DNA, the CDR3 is TGTGCCAGCCAAGGGGCAGAGACCCAGAACTTC. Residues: CASQGAETQNF.